The 25 T cell receptor beta chains given below trace back to one sample, sequenced in a study of T cell responses to AZD1222 COVID-19 vaccine. TCRdb keeps only in-frame clones here, not all; method: immunoSEQ multiplex PCR. The profile shows roughly 99,000 clones, approximately 90% of them singletons. Here the sequenced sample was peripheral blood, taken 28 days after the second AZD1222 dose. These receptors all come from an adult who received the AZD1222 COVID-19 vaccine.

This clone is a singleton in its sample. The V and J genes are TRBV5-1 and TRBJ2-1; 10 bases agree with TRBD2. Germline V gene lookup returns CDR1 SGHRS and CDR2 YFSETQ. This CDR3 has 17 residues. V was clipped by 5 bases and J by 0 bases; unmatched bases: 8. CDR3 sequence (DNA): TGCGCCAGCAGGCTCGGAGCTAGCGGGAGCTCCTACAATGAGCAGTTCTTC. Amino acids: CASRLGASGSSYNEQFF.

The V and J genes are TRBV19 and TRBJ1-5; D gene uncertain. Trimming pared 0 bases from V and 7 bases from J, leaving 16 bases between. CDR3 length equals 16 residues. Per the germline V gene, CDR1 is LNHDA and CDR2 is SQIVND (reference sequence). CDR3 loop: CASSIDVGGVKQPQHF. The DNA for the CDR3 is TGTGCCAGTAGTATAGATGTAGGTGGGGTGAAGCAGCCCCAGCATTTT.

The rearrangement joins TRBV7-9 to TRBJ2-1, with D perhaps TRBD1 (6 bases). CDR1 is SEHNR, CDR2 FQNEAQ, per germline (reference sequence). This CDR3 comprises 12 residues. V was clipped by 5 bases and J by 10 bases, with 12 bases between them. CDR3 nucleotides: TGTGCCAGCAGCGCCAGGGGCGGCGAGCAGTTCTTC. As protein: CASSARGGEQFF.

V is TRBV7-2 and J is TRBJ1-4; D not resolved. The CDR3 contains 12 residues. Looked up from germline, CDR1 is SGHTA and CDR2 is FQGNSA. Trimming left V 1 base short and J 8 bases short, with 5 bases between. The CDR3 DNA sequence: TGTGCCAGCAGCTTAGGTGGGGAAAAACTGTTTTTT. Residues: CASSLGGEKLFF.

The V gene is TRBV4-1, the J gene TRBJ2-2, with D possibly being TRBD2 (5 bases). The CDR3 consists of 14 residues. V was trimmed by 4 bases and J by 6 bases, leaving 12 bases between them. From germline, CDR1 is MGHRA and CDR2 YSYEKL. The CDR3 sequence: CASSLPYGAGELFF. In DNA form, the CDR3 reads TGCGCCAGCAGCCTTCCCTACGGGGCCGGGGAGCTGTTTTTT.

The genes are TRBV10-3 and TRBJ2-7; no reliable D call. The CDR3 sequence is 13 residues long. V lost 3 bases and J lost 2, with 8 bases in between. Germline V gene data show CDR1 as ENHRY and CDR2 as SYGVKD. CDR3 in amino acids: CAISETVTYEQYF. The CDR3 DNA reads as TGTGCCATCAGTGAAACAGTAACCTACGAGCAGTACTTC.

V is TRBV2 and J is TRBJ2-2, with D hard to call. The CDR3 covers 13 residues. Trimming left V 7 bases short and J 4 bases short, with 10 bases between. Germline V gene lookup returns CDR1 SNHLY and CDR2 FYNNEI. This chain's CDR3 is CASMESPTGELFF. For the CDR3, the DNA is TGTGCCAGCATGGAAAGCCCCACCGGGGAGCTGTTTTTT.

This rearrangement joins TRBV6-2 or TRBV6-3 to TRBJ1-5, with 7 bases that match TRBD1. The length of the CDR3 is 14 residues. Germline V gene data show CDR1 as MNHEY and CDR2 as SVGEGT. Trimming cost V 6 bases and J 7 bases; bases outside gene matches: 9. DNA for the CDR3: TGTGCCAGCAGCCGCGGACAGGTCGGGCAGCCCCAGCATTTT. Protein sequence: CASSRGQVGQPQHF.

This clone appeared once. The chain links TRBV19 to TRBJ2-1; the match to TRBD1 covers 10 bases. Trimming removed 9 bases from V and 3 bases from J; junction bases left unmatched: 5. CDR1 is LNHDA, CDR2 SQIVND, per germline (reference sequence). The CDR3 is 14 amino acids. This CDR3 reads CASSTGGIYNEQFF. CDR3 DNA: TGTGCCAGCTCGACAGGGGGCATCTACAATGAGCAGTTCTTC.

This clone was seen a single time. The chain has TRBV12-3 or TRBV12-4 and TRBJ1-4; D uncertain. This CDR3 contains 13 residues. Trimming stripped 10 bases from V and 0 bases from J, with 9 bases between. This chain's CDR3 is CAISNATNEKLFF. The CDR3 DNA reads as TGTGCCATTTCCAACGCAACTAATGAAAAACTGTTTTTT.

This chain's CDR3 is CASSLQVNNEQFF. CDR3 coding DNA: TGCGCCAGCAGCTTGCAGGTTAACAATGAGCAGTTCTTC. The chain joins TRBV5-1 to TRBJ2-1, with D uncertain. CDR1 is SGHRS and CDR2 is YFSETQ in the germline V gene. V dropped 1 base and J dropped 5 bases, with 7 bases sitting between them. This CDR3 is built from 13 residues.

This rearrangement joins TRBV28 to TRBJ2-7; unclear D gene. With 5 bases removed from V and 0 bases from J, the gap between germline ends came to 2 bases. The CDR3 runs 11 residues. Germline CDR1 MDHEN, CDR2 SYDVKM. The CDR3 is CASSTSYEQYF. In nucleotides, the CDR3 is TGTGCCAGCAGTACCTCCTACGAGCAGTACTTC.

The rearrangement uses TRBV5-4 and TRBJ2-1; TRBD2 matches at 15 bases. The CDR3 loop spans 17 amino acids. CDR1 SGHNT and CDR2 YYREEE come from the germline V gene (reference sequence). Unmatched junction bases numbered 8, after V lost 3 bases and J lost 7 bases. In DNA, the CDR3 is TGTGCCAGCAGCTGGCGGACTAGCGGGGGGGCCAGAAATGAGCAGTTCTTC. Its translation: CASSWRTSGGARNEQFF. Full variable domain (rest looked up from reference TRBV5-4 and TRBJ2-1): ETGVTQSPTHLIKTRGQQVTLRCSSQSGHNTVSWYQQALGQGPQFIFQYYREEENGRGNFPPRFSGLQFPNYSSELNVNALELDDSALYLCASSWRTSGGARNEQFFGPGTRLTVL.

The chain employs TRBV7-2 and TRBJ1-5; 9 bases match TRBD1. CDR1 and CDR2 (germline): SGHTA, FQGNSA. This CDR3 is 15 amino acids long. Losses at the gene ends were 4 bases for V and 4 bases for J; bases not matched to a gene: 5. CDR3 sequence (DNA): TGTGCCAGCAGCTCGGGACAGGGTAAAAATCAGCCCCAGCATTTT. Amino acid sequence: CASSSGQGKNQPQHF.

The J gene is TRBJ2-5, the V gene TRBV7-2; no firm D call. This CDR3 contains 15 residues. CDR1 is SGHTA, CDR2 FQGNSA, per germline. Between the trimmed V and J ends, which lost 1 base and 5 bases, there was a span of 14 bases. The DNA for the CDR3 is TGTGCCAGCAGCTTAGAATTAGGCCTGGAGGAGACCCAGTACTTC. Protein: CASSLELGLEETQYF. Variable domain in full (rest from reference TRBV7-2 and TRBJ2-5): GAGVSQSPSNKVTEKGKDVELRCDPISGHTALYWYRQSLGQGLEFLIYFQGNSAPDKSGLPSDRFSAERTGGSVSTLTIQRTQQEDSAVYLCASSLELGLEETQYFGPGTRLLVL.

The V call is TRBV24-1, the J call TRBJ1-5, with D hard to call. The CDR3 length is 13 residues. Germline CDR1 reads KGHDR; CDR2 reads SFDVKD. V shed 12 bases and J shed 4 bases, with 15 bases lying between them. The CDR3 sequence: CASPAGYNQPQHF. CDR3 sequence (DNA): TGTGCCTCCCCGGCGGGGTATAATCAGCCCCAGCATTTT.

The chain has TRBV19 and TRBJ1-2; D not certain. CDR1 is LNHDA, CDR2 SQIVND, per germline (reference sequence). The CDR3 runs 14 residues. Trimming pared 1 base from V and 3 bases from J, leaving 9 bases between. CDR3 sequence (DNA): TGTGCCAGTAGTATAGCCTTCGGGGACTATGGCTACACCTTC. Translated: CASSIAFGDYGYTF.

The chain is built from TRBV20-1 and TRBJ1-3; D remains ambiguous. V was pared by 3 bases and J by 0 bases, with 9 bases between. The CDR3 has 14 residues. Germline-derived CDR1 and CDR2 are DFQATT and SNEGSKA (reference sequence). CDR3 DNA sequence: TGCAGTGCTAGTCGAAGTGTCTCTGGAAACACCATATATTTT. Residues: CSASRSVSGNTIYF.

The chain is built from TRBV5-1 and TRBJ2-3; the D call may be TRBD1 or TRBD2 (6 bases each). V dropped 4 bases and J dropped 8 bases, with 29 bases sitting between them. The CDR3 is made up of 18 amino acids. Germline V gene data show CDR1 as SGHRS and CDR2 as YFSETQ. The DNA of the CDR3 is TGCGCCAGCAGCCGCCCCTCTATGAGGGGGGCCGATCATAGTACGCAGTATTTT. This sequence encodes CASSRPSMRGADHSTQYF.

The CDR3 loop is CASSEGRGGYNEQFF. CDR3 DNA sequence: TGTGCCAGCAGCGAGGGGCGGGGAGGGTACAATGAGCAGTTCTTC. This rearrangement joins TRBV9 to TRBJ2-1; TRBD2 matches at 7 bases. J gave up 4 bases and V 3 bases, and 7 bases lay outside the gene matches. Germline CDR1 SGDLS, CDR2 YYNGEE. The CDR3 extends over 15 amino acids.

This chain joins TRBV6-5 and TRBJ2-5, with D hard to call. Looked up from germline, CDR1 is MNHEY and CDR2 is SVGAGI. V lost 0 bases to trimming and J lost 6 bases, with 2 bases between them. The CDR3 is 11 residues long. The CDR3 is CASSYSKTQYF. The CDR3 DNA follows: TGTGCCAGCAGTTACTCGAAGACCCAGTACTTC.

Only one count was recorded for this clone. The rearrangement uses TRBV27 and TRBJ1-1; D gene ambiguous. With 5 bases removed from V and 0 bases from J, the gap between germline ends came to 10 bases. CDR3 size: 14 residues. Germline CDR1 MNHEY, CDR2 SMNVEV (reference sequence). The CDR3 protein is CASSLPGMNTEAFF. The CDR3, as DNA: TGTGCCAGCAGTCTCCCGGGCATGAACACTGAAGCTTTCTTT.

The rearrangement joins TRBV6-5 to TRBJ2-7; D tentatively reads TRBD1 or TRBD2 (5 bases each). CDR3 length equals 14 residues. With 6 bases removed from V and 0 bases from J, the gap between germline ends came to 12 bases. Germline V gene lookup returns CDR1 MNHEY and CDR2 SVGAGI. CDR3 bases: TGTGCCAGCAGCTCCACTGGGACCTCCTACGAGCAGTACTTC. Amino acid sequence: CASSSTGTSYEQYF.

This clone was detected only once. J is TRBJ1-4 and V is TRBV9; no clear D. This CDR3 is built from 14 residues. CDR1 is SGDLS and CDR2 is YYNGEE in the germline V gene. V was clipped by 7 bases and J by 6 bases, with 16 bases between them. Here the CDR3 DNA reads TGTGCCAGCGGAGGGAAGTTGGACCATGAAAAACTGTTTTTT. Protein sequence: CASGGKLDHEKLFF. Supplemented by reference TRBV9 and TRBJ1-4, the full variable domain reads DSGVTQTPKHLITATGQRVTLRCSPRSGDLSVYWYQQSLDQGLQFLIQYYNGEERAKGNILERFSAQQFPDLHSELNLSSLELGDSALYFCASGGKLDHEKLFFGSGTQLSVL.

The chain links TRBV28 to TRBJ1-4; D gene ambiguous. Trimming shortened V by 3 bases and J by 0 bases, and 11 bases separated the two germline ends. This CDR3 is 16 amino acids long. Germline loops: CDR1 MDHEN, CDR2 SYDVKM. The CDR3 coding sequence is TGTGCCAGCAGTTTTCTCGGCGTCGCAACTAATGAAAAACTGTTTTTT. This encodes CASSFLGVATNEKLFF.